Included here is one T cell receptor beta chain sequence, with context. Its antigen is unknown. In the PCR, 60 Vbeta and 13 Jbeta primers were used. The repertoire was sequenced with immunoSEQ multiplex PCR; TCRdb's copy has only in-frame clones and lacks some. Here the sample spans about 200,000 clones, approximately 85% being singletons. These data come from a study of cytomegalovirus exposure and HLA in healthy donors. Regarding the study as a whole: Most TCR sequences proved rare, with some public TCRs found in many donors.

Sample: PBMCs. The clonotype was recovered from a man younger than 30 in good health and CMV-seronegative.

The CDR3 loop reads CASSFKAGASSYNEQFF. CDR3 sequence (DNA): TGTGCCAGCAGCTTTAAAGCGGGAGCTAGCTCCTACAATGAGCAGTTCTTC. J is TRBJ2-1 and V is TRBV7-9, with TRBD2 matching over 8 bases. The CDR3 runs to 17 residues. V lost 3 bases, J lost 0 bases, and 7 bases stayed unmatched. CDR1 is SEHNR and CDR2 is FQNEAQ in the germline V gene (reference sequence). The full variable domain, in which reference TRBV7-9 and TRBJ2-1 provide the parts outside the CDR3, is DTGVSQNPRHKITKRGQNVTFRCDPISEHNRLYWYRQTLGQGPEFLTYFQNEAQLEKSRLLSDRFSAERPKGSFSTLEIQRTEQGDSAMYLCASSFKAGASSYNEQFFGPGTRLTVL.